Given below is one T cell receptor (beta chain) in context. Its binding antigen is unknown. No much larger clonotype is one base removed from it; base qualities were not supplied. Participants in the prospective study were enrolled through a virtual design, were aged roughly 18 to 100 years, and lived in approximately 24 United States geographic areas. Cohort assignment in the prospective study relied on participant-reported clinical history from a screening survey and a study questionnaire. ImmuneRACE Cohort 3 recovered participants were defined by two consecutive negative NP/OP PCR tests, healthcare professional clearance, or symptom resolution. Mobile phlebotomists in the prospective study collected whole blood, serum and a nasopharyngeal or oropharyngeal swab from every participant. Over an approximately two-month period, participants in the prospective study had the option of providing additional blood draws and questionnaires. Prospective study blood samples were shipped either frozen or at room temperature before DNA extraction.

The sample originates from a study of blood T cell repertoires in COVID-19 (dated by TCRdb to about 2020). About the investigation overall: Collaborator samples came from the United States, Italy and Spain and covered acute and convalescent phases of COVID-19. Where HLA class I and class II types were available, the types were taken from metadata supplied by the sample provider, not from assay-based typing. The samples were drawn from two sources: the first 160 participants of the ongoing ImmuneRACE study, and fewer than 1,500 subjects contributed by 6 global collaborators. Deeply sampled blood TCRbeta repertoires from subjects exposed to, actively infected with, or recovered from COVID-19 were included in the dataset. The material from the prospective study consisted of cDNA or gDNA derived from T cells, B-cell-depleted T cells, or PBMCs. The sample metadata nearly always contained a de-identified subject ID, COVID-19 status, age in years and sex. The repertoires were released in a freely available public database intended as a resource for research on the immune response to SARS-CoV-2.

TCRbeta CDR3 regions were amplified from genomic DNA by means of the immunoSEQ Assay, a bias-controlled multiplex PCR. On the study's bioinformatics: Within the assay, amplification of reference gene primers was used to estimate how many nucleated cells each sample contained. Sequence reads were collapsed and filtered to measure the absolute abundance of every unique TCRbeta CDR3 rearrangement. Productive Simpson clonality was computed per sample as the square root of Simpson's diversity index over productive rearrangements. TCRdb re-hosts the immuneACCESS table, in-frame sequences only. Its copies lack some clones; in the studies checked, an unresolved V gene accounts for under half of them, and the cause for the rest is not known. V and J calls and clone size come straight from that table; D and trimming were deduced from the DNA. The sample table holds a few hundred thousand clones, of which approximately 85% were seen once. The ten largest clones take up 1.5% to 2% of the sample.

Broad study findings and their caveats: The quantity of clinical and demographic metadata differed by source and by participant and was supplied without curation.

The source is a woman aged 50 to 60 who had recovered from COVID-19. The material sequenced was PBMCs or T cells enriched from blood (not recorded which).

The CDR3 reads as follows: CASSTQVPLGGYTF. The DNA reads as follows: TGTGCCAGCAGTACACAGGTCCCTCTAGGTGGCTACACCTTC. The chain joins TRBV6-5 to TRBJ1-2, and the D gene may be TRBD1, 5 bases matching. For CDR1 and CDR2, the germline V gene lists MNHEY and SVGAGI. CDR3 length: 14 amino acids, cysteine to phenylalanine. The read is trimmed to its CDR3 DNA, 42 bases read in frame from base 1. V gives up 5 bases and J gives up 7 bases, and the segment between their germline ends measures 17 bases.